This is a list of T cell receptor beta chains from one sample in a study of cytomegalovirus exposure and HLA in healthy donors. Generated by immunoSEQ multiplex PCR, the TCRdb table keeps only in-frame clones and is missing some. This table has about 130,000 clones, roughly a tenth appearing once. The sequencing sample was made of PBMCs. These receptors came from a woman between 18 and 29 years old in good health and CMV-seropositive. CDR3s include the opening cysteine and the closing phenylalanine or tryptophan. A D gene is named only where the DNA matches it firmly. Only part of the rows carry a size: once, few, many, or a class if the clone is expanded.

clone size,V gene,D gene,J gene,CDR3 DNA,CDR3 protein
.,TRBV29-1,.,TRBJ2-3,TGCAGCATTAAGCGGCTTTCCACAGATACGCAGTATTTT,CSIKRLSTDTQYF
.,TRBV7-9,.,TRBJ1-5,TGTGCCAGCAGCCTGACAGTCAATCAGCCCCAGCATTTT,CASSLTVNQPQHF
few,TRBV7-8,TRBD1,TRBJ2-7,TGTGCCAGCAGCCCCCCGGGACAGGGCTCCTACGAGCAGTACTTC,CASSPPGQGSYEQYF
.,TRBV4-2,.,TRBJ2-3,TGTGCCAGCAGCCGTGACGCTAGTGGGGATACGCAGTATTTT,CASSRDASGDTQYF
.,TRBV5-4,TRBD2,TRBJ2-7,TGTGCCAGCAGCTCGTTGGCGGGAGGGAAATACGAGCAGTACTTC,CASSSLAGGKYEQYF
.,TRBV6-5,TRBD2,TRBJ2-7,TGTGCCAGCAGTTACTCGACTAGCGGGGCTAGCGAGCAGTACTTC,CASSYSTSGASEQYF
few,TRBV10-1,.,TRBJ1-2,TGCGCCAGCAGTGAGCGGGGTATGGACTATGGCTACACCTTC,CASSERGMDYGYTF
.,TRBV30,TRBD2,TRBJ2-2,TGTGCCTGGAGTTCTAGCGGCTCAATACCCGGGGAGCTGTTTTTT,CAWSSSGSIPGELFF
few,TRBV5-1,.,TRBJ2-5,TGCGCCAGCAGCTTGGCCGGGGATAGCAGTAGGGAGACCCAGTACTTC,CASSLAGDSSRETQYF
.,TRBV7-9,TRBD1,TRBJ1-2,TGTGCCAGCAGCCCACGACAGGGGGCGGACTATGGCTACACCTTC,CASSPRQGADYGYTF
.,TRBV5-1,.,TRBJ2-5,TGCGCCAGCAGCTTGGCCGCGGGGGAGACCCAGTACTTC,CASSLAAGETQYF
few,TRBV2,.,TRBJ2-1,TGTGCCAGCACTACTGAAAGAGTCTCCTACAATGAGCAGTTCTTC,CASTTERVSYNEQFF
.,TRBV2,.,TRBJ2-1,TGTGCCAGCAGTGGGGGGAGGAGCTCCTACAATGAGCAGTTCTTC,CASSGGRSSYNEQFF
.,TRBV6-5,TRBD2,TRBJ2-1,TGTGCCAGCACCGCCTTGAAAGCGGGGAGGAATGAGCAGTTCTTC,CASTALKAGRNEQFF
.,TRBV19,.,TRBJ2-2,TGTGCCAGTAGCCCACTGAACACCGGGGAGCTGTTTTTT,CASSPLNTGELFF
.,TRBV14,.,TRBJ2-3,TGTGCCAGCAGCACCCTGAATGCAGGGTCGGAAGATACGCAGTATTTT,CASSTLNAGSEDTQYF
few,TRBV20-1,.,TRBJ1-1,TGCAGTGCTACACAGGTGCGAGCTTTCTTT,CSATQVRAFF
.,TRBV30,TRBD1,TRBJ2-7,TGTGCCTGGGCTCGACAGGGCTCCTACGAGCAGTACTTC,CAWARQGSYEQYF
few,TRBV7-9,.,TRBJ2-5,TGTGCCAGCAGCTTAGAAGTCGGAGAGACCCAGTACTTC,CASSLEVGETQYF
.,TRBV6-1,TRBD2,TRBJ2-1,TGTGCCAGCAGACCTAGCGGGACCAATGAGCAGTTCTTC,CASRPSGTNEQFF
.,TRBV7-9,.,TRBJ1-5,TGTGCCAGCAGCGGAGGACAGACAAATCAGCCCCAGCATTTT,CASSGGQTNQPQHF
.,TRBV29-1,.,TRBJ2-7,TGCAGCGTTGTGCAGAAAGACTACGAGCAGTACTTC,CSVVQKDYEQYF
few,TRBV6-6,.,TRBJ2-2,TGTGCCAGCAGACCCAACCAAATCAGGGATGTGGAGCTGTTTTTT,CASRPNQIRDVELFF
.,TRBV5-1,.,TRBJ2-2,TGCGCCAGCAGCACGGACACTAACACCGGGGAGCTGTTTTTT,CASSTDTNTGELFF
.,TRBV4-2,.,TRBJ2-3,TGTGCCAGCAGCCAAACGGGAAGTACGCAGTATTTT,CASSQTGSTQYF
.,TRBV7-8,TRBD2,TRBJ2-1,TGTGCCAGCAGCCCTAGCGGGAGGGCCAAGGGAAATGAGCAGTTCTTC,CASSPSGRAKGNEQFF
few,TRBV28,.,TRBJ1-6,TGTGCCAGCAGTTTATATGAGTGGAATTCACCCCTCCACTTT,CASSLYEWNSPLHF
few,TRBV7-8,.,TRBJ1-2,TGTGCCAGCAGCCTCGGACAGCCAAACTATGGCTACACCTTC,CASSLGQPNYGYTF
few,TRBV12-5,.,TRBJ1-1,TGTGCTAGTGGTTTAAGCGCGCGCCCGGGCACTGAAGCTTTCTTT,CASGLSARPGTEAFF
.,TRBV4-2,TRBD1,TRBJ1-4,TGTGCCAGCAGCCAGAGGACAGGGGTGGATGAAAAACTGTTTTTT,CASSQRTGVDEKLFF